The 10 T cell receptor beta chains below come from one sample, sequenced in a study of STAT5B mutations in CD4+ large granular lymphocyte leukemia. Assay: immunoSEQ multiplex PCR; the TCRdb copy retains only in-frame clones and omits some. The sample records some 20,000 clones, 78% being singletons. Sequencing was performed on CD4+ T cells from blood buffy coats. These receptors originate from a human donor in good health.

This chain connects TRBV2 to TRBJ2-1; D remains ambiguous. The germline gives CDR1 SNHLY, CDR2 FYNNEI. V lost 4 bases and J lost 1, with 11 bases in between. CDR3 length: 15 amino acids. CDR3 sequence (DNA): TGTGCCAGCAGTGTTTTGCGTGGGTCCTACAATGAGCAGTTCTTC. Its protein is CASSVLRGSYNEQFF.

The V call is TRBV28, the J call TRBJ1-2; the D gene is possibly TRBD1 (6 bases). Germline assignment: CDR1 MDHEN and CDR2 SYDVKM. V gave up 2 bases and J gave up 7 bases, with 14 bases separating them. This CDR3 region has 14 residues. The CDR3 bases are TGTGCCAGCAGTTTAGGGCGGGGGGCGTTTGGCTACACCTTC. Its protein is CASSLGRGAFGYTF.

This clone was picked up a small number of times. J is TRBJ1-5 and V is TRBV6-6; 7 nucleotides match TRBD1. Germline V gives CDR1 MNHNY, CDR2 SVGAGI (reference sequence). Trimming cost V 10 bases and J 5 bases; bases outside gene matches: 5. CDR3 length: 12 amino acids. CDR3 in DNA: TGTGCCACAACCAGGGGGGATCAGCCCCAGCATTTT. Its translation is CATTRGDQPQHF.

This chain joins TRBV4-2 and TRBJ2-2; D remains unclear. Germline CDR1 LGHNA, CDR2 YNFKEQ. CDR3 length: 13 residues. V was cut by 4 bases and J by 6 bases, with 9 bases left in between. The CDR3 nucleotides are TGTGCCAGCAGCCTCTCGAGCGCCGGGGAGCTGTTTTTT. This translates into CASSLSSAGELFF.

The V gene is TRBV15, the J gene TRBJ1-5; TRBD1 might be the D (5 bases). The CDR3 contains 15 residues. CDR1 LNHNV and CDR2 YYDKDF come from the germline V gene (reference sequence). Trimming left V 0 bases short and J 6 bases short, with 12 bases between. Here the CDR3 reads CATSRDFGASQPQHF. The CDR3 DNA reads TGTGCCACCAGCAGAGATTTCGGGGCGAGTCAGCCCCAGCATTTT.

This clone showed up just once. This rearrangement joins TRBV23-1 to TRBJ2-7; D is unresolved. TRBV23-1 is an ORF; its function is uncertain. This CDR3 is built from 12 residues. Trimming cost V 4 bases and J 6 bases, with 10 bases left between them. The CDR3 loop reads CASSLFPGEQYF. In DNA form, the CDR3 reads TGCGCCAGCAGTCTTTTTCCAGGCGAGCAGTACTTC.

The chain carries TRBV27 and TRBJ1-1, with TRBD1 matching over 7 bases. With 1 base clipped from V and 12 bases from J, the junction kept 5 bases outside the gene matches. This CDR3 is 12 amino acids long. Looked up from germline, CDR1 is MNHEY and CDR2 is SMNVEV (reference sequence). CDR3 DNA sequence: TGTGCCAGCAGTTTATTAGGGGGCTGGACTTTCTTT. Its protein is CASSLLGGWTFF.

The genes are TRBV4-1 and TRBJ2-4, with 10 bases matching TRBD1. Per germline, CDR1 MGHRA and CDR2 YSYEKL. The junction had 7 bases not matched to a gene; V was cut back by 2 bases and J by 3 bases. The CDR3 runs 17 residues. This CDR3 reads CASSQTGTGAGKNIQYF. CDR3 sequence (DNA): TGCGCCAGCAGCCAAACCGGGACAGGGGCTGGCAAAAACATTCAGTACTTC.

This clone showed up just once. This sequence joins TRBV15 and TRBJ1-2; D gene ambiguous. The germline V gene has CDR1 LNHNV and CDR2 YYDKDF (reference sequence). Between the trimmed V and J ends, which lost 0 bases and 0 bases, there was a span of 8 bases. CDR3 length: 15 residues. The CDR3 is CATSRDADPNYGYTF. CDR3 DNA: TGTGCCACCAGCAGAGATGCTGATCCTAACTATGGCTACACCTTC.

The rearrangement uses TRBV5-1 and TRBJ2-1; tentatively, D is TRBD2 (6 bases). Between the trimmed V and J ends, which lost 4 bases and 7 bases, there was a span of 21 bases. Germline-derived CDR1 and CDR2 are SGHRS and YFSETQ. The CDR3 is made up of 16 amino acids. This CDR3 is CASSPSLARAGNEQFF. The CDR3 DNA follows: TGCGCCAGCAGCCCCTCTCTAGCGCGGGCGGGGAATGAGCAGTTCTTC.